The sequence of this TCR beta chain was determined in a study of cytomegalovirus exposure and HLA in healthy donors (dated by TCRdb to between 2016 and 2019). Regarding the research as a whole: According to a later analysis, one platform produced both the roughly 110 validation repertoires and the 730 or so repertoires of the first cohort. The aim of the study was to test whether cataloging public T cell receptors could identify signatures of past pathogen exposure. Besides the first cohort of roughly 640 subjects, a separate validation cohort made up of 120 different subjects was used. To predict cytomegalovirus infection status, the study brought together high-throughput TCR immunosequencing, statistical association of individual TCRs with disease status, and machine learning.

Donors formed part of the validation cohort, which comprised fewer than 150 subjects and was distinct from the first cohort of several hundred subjects. The paper as a whole reports these results and caveats: It was suggested by the authors that the approach could potentially be generalized to other disease states and immunological phenotypes. In vitro tests confirmed that a few of the cytomegalovirus-associated TCR beta chains recognize cytomegalovirus antigens. While some public TCRs were present in many individuals, most TCR sequences turned up only very rarely across donors. A later analysis had no HLA typing for the validation cohort, so co-occurrence there was scored across all 130 or so repertoires. Subsequent analysis determined that TCRs grouped into clusters in the first cohort also showed a tendency toward co-occurrence across the 130 or so validation repertoires, and 94% of cluster scores exceeded 0. The study listed 164 TCR beta chains as associated with cytomegalovirus. Cytomegalovirus status was reported to be diagnosed by the classifier with high specificity and sensitivity in both the original and validation cohorts.

For this clone: Its antigen remains unidentified. Base qualities are not at hand, and no much larger clone is one base apart.

From cysteine to phenylalanine, the CDR3 is 16 amino acids long. The retained sequence is limited to the CDR3, 48 bases, with the frame set at the first base. At the junction V is shortened by 4 bases and J by 0 bases, with 16 bases in between. The germline V gene gives CDR1 as LGHNA and CDR2 as YNFKEQ. The library came from the immunoSEQ multiplex PCR assay. The original methods were these. A statistical classification framework was developed to diagnose cytomegalovirus status using the catalog of TCR beta chain sequences. TCRdb took over this immuneACCESS table, retaining in-frame rearrangements with V and J assigned. Such tables are incomplete; in checked studies, under half of the missing clones stem from an unresolved V gene, and the remainder is unexplained. The DNA gave D and trimming, while V, J and clone size come from that table. The sample table lists over 70,000 clones, 85% to 90% of them with a count of one. Jointly, the top ten make up 3% to 4% of the sample.

Sequencing was done on a sample of PBMCs. This sequence uses TRBV4-2 and TRBJ2-7; tentative D gene TRBD1, with 6 bases matching. This TCR derives from a woman between 18 and 30 years old in good health and CMV-seropositive. For the CDR3, the sequence is CASSLEVNRDSYEQYF. The sequenced DNA is TGTGCCAGCAGCCTCGAAGTAAACAGGGACTCCTACGAGCAGTACTTC.